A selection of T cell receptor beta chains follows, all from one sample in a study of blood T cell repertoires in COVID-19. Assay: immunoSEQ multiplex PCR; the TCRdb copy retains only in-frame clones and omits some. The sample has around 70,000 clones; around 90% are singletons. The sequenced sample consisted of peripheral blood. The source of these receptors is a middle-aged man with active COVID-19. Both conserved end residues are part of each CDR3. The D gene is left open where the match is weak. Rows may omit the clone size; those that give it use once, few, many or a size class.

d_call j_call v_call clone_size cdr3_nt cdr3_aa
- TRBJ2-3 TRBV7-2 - TGTGCCAGCAGCTTAGGGGCCCAGCGGGCGTCAGATACGCAGTATTTT CASSLGAQRASDTQYF
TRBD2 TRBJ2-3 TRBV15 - TGTGCCACCAGCCGAGCGGGAACTACCAAAAGCACAGATACGCAGTATTTT CATSRAGTTKSTDTQYF
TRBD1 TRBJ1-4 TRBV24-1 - TGTGCCACCAGTGACCAAGGGACAGGGAGGGAAGAAAAACTGTTTTTT CATSDQGTGREEKLFF
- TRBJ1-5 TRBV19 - TGTGCCAGTAGTATAAAGCAGGGATTCGGTGCCAATCAGCCCCAGCATTTT CASSIKQGFGANQPQHF
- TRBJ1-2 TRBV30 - TGTGCCTGGATGCCTAGAGACAACTATGGCTACACCTTC CAWMPRDNYGYTF
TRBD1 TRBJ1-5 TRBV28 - TGTGCCAGCCTACCCGCGGTCGGGACAGGGGGAAATCAGCCCCAGCATTTT CASLPAVGTGGNQPQHF
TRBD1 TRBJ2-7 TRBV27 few TGTGCCAGCAGTGACAGGGATTCCTACGAGCAGTACTTC CASSDRDSYEQYF
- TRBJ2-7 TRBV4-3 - TGCGCCAGCAGCCAGAGCACAGGGTACGAGCAGTACTTC CASSQSTGYEQYF
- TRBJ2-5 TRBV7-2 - TGTGCCAGCAGCCTAGCGACCCACGGGGGACAAGAGACCCAGTACTTC CASSLATHGGQETQYF
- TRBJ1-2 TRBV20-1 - TGCAGTGCTGGGGACTTCTCTGGCTACACCTTC CSAGDFSGYTF
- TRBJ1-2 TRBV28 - TGTGCCAGCACGACAGAAGCGAACTATGGCTACACCTTC CASTTEANYGYTF
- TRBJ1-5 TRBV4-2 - TGTGCCAGCAGCCAAGATTCAGGGGATCAGCCCCAGCATTTT CASSQDSGDQPQHF
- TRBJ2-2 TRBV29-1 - TGCAGCGTACAGGGTAGCGCGAACACCGGGGAGCTGTTTTTT CSVQGSANTGELFF
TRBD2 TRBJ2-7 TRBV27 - TGTGCCAGCAGCCGCGGGGGACTCCTTGCGGGGGGTACCTACGAGCAGTACTTC CASSRGGLLAGGTYEQYF
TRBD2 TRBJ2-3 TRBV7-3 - TGTGCCAGCAGCTCACGACTAGCGGGGGGCCTCACAGATACGCAGTATTTT CASSSRLAGGLTDTQYF
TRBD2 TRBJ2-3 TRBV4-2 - TGTGCCAGCAGCCAACGTACTAGCGGGAGCACAGATACGCAGTATTTT CASSQRTSGSTDTQYF
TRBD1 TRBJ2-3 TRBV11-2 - TGTGCCAGCAGCCCTGACAGGGCGGCAGATACGCAGTATTTT CASSPDRAADTQYF
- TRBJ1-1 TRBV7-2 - TGTGCCAGCCGACAAAGGACAGAGAACACTGAAGCTTTCTTT CASRQRTENTEAFF
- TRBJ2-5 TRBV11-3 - TGTGCCAGCAGCTTAGGCGGGGGACATGTGGCACAGTACTTC CASSLGGGHVAQYF